This record concerns one T cell receptor (beta chain) sequence. The method was immunoSEQ multiplex PCR; TCRdb's version includes in-frame clones alone and lacks a portion of them. The sample has around 60,000 clones, 55% to 80% seen once. Trimming left V 0 bases short and J 6 bases short, with 8 bases between. Per germline, CDR1 SGHTA and CDR2 FQGNSA. The CDR3 is 13 residues long. This specimen comes from a study of blood T cell repertoires in COVID-19. Material for sequencing was peripheral blood. The chain combines TRBV7-2 with TRBJ2-5; maybe TRBD2 (6 bases). The TCR was taken from a woman in her seventies with COVID-19, enrolled during active disease. Here the CDR3 DNA reads TGTGCCAGCAGCTTAGCGGGGGGACAGACCCAGTACTTC. Its translation is CASSLAGGQTQYF.